This TCR beta chain was documented in a study of OX40 agonist ivuxolimab in advanced cancers. Using immunoSEQ multiplex PCR, the repertoire was profiled, and TCRdb retains in-frame clones only, with some absent. The sample carries about 68,000 clones, nearly 85% recorded once. This specimen was CD4+ or CD8+ T cells sorted from blood, taken in a trial of the OX40 agonist ivuxolimab. This clonotype originated in an adult with an advanced solid tumor such as melanoma, head and neck, liver or kidney cancer.

The CDR3 is CASSVGVGWGEAFF. DNA of the CDR3: TGTGCCAGCAGTGTTGGGGTAGGGTGGGGTGAAGCTTTCTTT. V is TRBV2 and J is TRBJ1-1, with D hard to call. Germline V lookup: CDR1 SNHLY, CDR2 FYNNEI. V lost 4 bases, J lost 7 bases, and 16 bases lay in between. CDR3 length: 14 amino acids.